A single TCR beta chain is shown here with its context. This sample was taken from a study of CD8+ T cells in alopecia areata. The CDR3 runs to 15 residues. Germline trimming cut 6 bases from V and 5 bases from J; bases unmatched to any gene: 9. From germline, CDR1 is MNHEY and CDR2 SVGAGI. After isolation, RNA underwent reverse transcription to generate cDNA as the sequencing template. This table comes from immunoSEQ multiplex PCR, and its TCRdb copy is limited to in-frame clones, with some not included. The table shows some 130,000 clones, with more than 40% occurring only once. This clonotype was sampled from a human donor with alopecia areata. The chain carries TRBV6-5 and TRBJ2-7; 11 bases line up with TRBD1. The sequencing here drew on CD8+ T cells sorted from blood, taken at week 0. The CDR3 region is CASSLRDRGVHEQYF. CDR3 DNA sequence: TGTGCCAGCAGCCTTCGGGACAGGGGGGTCCACGAGCAGTACTTC.